This TCR beta chain was found in a study of T cells in Graves' hyperthyroidism and ophthalmopathy (dated by TCRdb to between 2017 and 2020). Regarding the study in general: Peripheral blood was collected at initial diagnosis, before any treatment. TCR V-J signatures able to tell the groups apart were searched for in a discovery cohort of approximately 95 patients, of whom 43 had Graves' ophthalmopathy and about 55 had stable Graves' hyperthyroidism. Prospective prediction of ophthalmopathy was tested in an independent validation cohort consisting of 18 to 20 hyperthyroidism patients and about 17 patients who later progressed to ophthalmopathy. For training and testing, the roughly 93 patients in the discovery cohort were randomly divided in a 7:3 ratio. In addition, the study compared T-cell repertoires in thyroid tissue and in blood from about 6 Graves' hyperthyroidism patients. After sampling, hyperthyroidism patients received methimazole starting at 30 mg daily, and ophthalmopathy patients received high-dose intravenous methylprednisolone. The paper reports TCR Vbeta CDR3 sequencing of 135 peripheral blood samples: 40 to 45 ophthalmopathy, roughly 80 hyperthyroidism and around 17 progressor patients. Results the study describes overall, beyond this receptor: No statistical method was used to fix the sample size in advance, and group allocation was not hidden from the investigators. A 13 V-J signature model separated ophthalmopathy from stable hyperthyroidism, with just over 85% sensitivity and 81% to 82% specificity in cross-validation and 80%/75% in testing. In validation, progression to ophthalmopathy was predicted by the model with roughly 71% sensitivity and 72% to 80% specificity, a median of about 6.8 months before onset. Most expanded thyroid clonotypes (frequency above 0.001) were also detected in blood, suggesting blood repertoires may reflect thyroid immune responses.

Hyperthyroidism patients were newly diagnosed, had a disease duration of under 2 months, and were aged 18 to 65 years. The study excluded patients with uncontrolled infections, other autoimmune diseases, pregnancy or lactation. Diagnoses were established on the basis of clinical symptoms, serum thyroxine and TRAb, thyroid ultrasound, and orbital computed tomography. Blood from progressor patients was drawn when they were first diagnosed with hyperthyroidism, before any ophthalmopathy symptoms appeared. PBMCs were separated from roughly 9.6 ml of fresh peripheral blood using Ficoll-Paque density gradient centrifugation. Patients classed as progressors first received a Graves' hyperthyroidism diagnosis and then went on to develop ophthalmopathy during follow-up. Trizol reagent was used to extract total RNA, and RNA quality was then checked on an Agilent 2100 Bioanalyzer. This clonotype showed up many times. The target of this receptor is not known. Base qualities are not provided; no much larger clone lies one nucleotide away.

The TCR beta CDR3 regions were amplified from the RNA transcripts. A first-round RT-PCR of the TCR CDR3 used the HTBI primer set with the Qiagen OneStep RT-PCR kit. Libraries were constructed in a second round of multiplex PCR, after which size selection and purification were carried out. Sequencing of the libraries was done on an Illumina HiSeq2000 using paired-end 100 bp reads. In the paper's pipeline: Raw data were processed with SOAPnuke, discarding reads with adapters, uncalled bases, mean Phred below 15, or no exact constant-primer or identifier match. High-quality paired reads were merged with COPE v1.2.5, and unique nucleotide sequences were defined as clonotypes. MiTCR v1.1 was used to align clonotypes to the IMGT TRBV, TRBD and TRBJ reference segments. The analysis was restricted to V-J combinations with a frequency above 0.0001, which together covered 99% to 99.2% of the repertoires. A TCS score was defined as the ratio of F50 (clonal expansion) to E x V (chaos), with BLOSUM62-based TCRdist applied between CDR3 peptides within each V-J. Welch's t-statistics and random forest reduced fewer than 600 V-J features to around 14, which were used in a naive Bayes classifier (R e1071). Starting from the raw public reads, TCRdb applied fastp trimming at Q25, assembled clones with MiXCR and retained in-frame beta chains. Rows are unified per CDR3 protein, each entry keeping the most common DNA and genes. These V and J calls derive from TCRdb rather than the authors' analysis. The sample data list 250,000 or so distinct CDR3 sequences, and roughly 15% of these were observed just once. Of the sample, 30% is held by the ten largest clones.

The CDR3 sequence holds 14 residues, the cysteine and phenylalanine included. The retained sequence is limited to the CDR3, 42 bases, with the frame set at the first base. Trimming takes 3 bases from V and 8 bases from J, and the germline ends sit 16 bases apart. From a lookup of the germline V gene, CDR1 and CDR2 are KGHSH and LQKENI. The chain joins TRBV18 to TRBJ1-2; matching of 5 bases hints at TRBD1 as the D gene. The TCR sequence derives from a woman between 50 and 59 years old with Graves' hyperthyroidism that later progressed to Graves' ophthalmopathy. Sequencing was carried out using blood. The DNA sequence is given as TGTGCCAGCTCACCTGAAACGAGGGGTCCAGGCTACACCTTC. It is translated as CASSPETRGPGYTF.